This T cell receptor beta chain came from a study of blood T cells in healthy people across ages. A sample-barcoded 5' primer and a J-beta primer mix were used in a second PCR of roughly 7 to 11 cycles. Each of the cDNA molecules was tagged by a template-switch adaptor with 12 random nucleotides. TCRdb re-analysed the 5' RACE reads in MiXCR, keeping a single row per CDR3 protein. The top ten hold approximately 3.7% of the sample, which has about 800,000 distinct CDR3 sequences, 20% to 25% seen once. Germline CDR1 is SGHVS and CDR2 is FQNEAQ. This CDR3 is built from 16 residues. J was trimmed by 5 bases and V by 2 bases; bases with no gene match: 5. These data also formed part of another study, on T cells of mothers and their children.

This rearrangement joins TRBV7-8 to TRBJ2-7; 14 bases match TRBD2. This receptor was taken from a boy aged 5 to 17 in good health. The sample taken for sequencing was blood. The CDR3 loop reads CASSLTPGLAGDEQYF. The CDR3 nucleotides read TGTGCCAGCAGCTTAACCCCGGGACTAGCGGGAGACGAGCAGTACTTC.